This paragraph covers one T cell receptor (beta chain) sequence. Over several immunoSEQ plates, each subset's genomic DNA was distributed in even portions. Sorted subsets were amplified in replicate PCRs using 200 ng DNA, approximately 30,000 T cell genomes. The method was immunoSEQ multiplex PCR; TCRdb's version includes in-frame clones alone and lacks a portion of them. The sample comprises more than 1.2 million clones, 98% of which are singletons, and around 0.38% rests with the top ten. This sample was included in a study of shared clonotypes between healthy human individuals. Study details: The composition of the donors was a couple of women and three men aged 18 to 49.

The specimen sequenced was naive CD4+ T cells sorted from blood. Subset specified: CD45RA+ positively selected. This TCR derives from a man in his thirties or forties in good health.

For the CDR3, the DNA is TGTGCCAGCAGCTTCGACAGGGGGAGCTTAAGTTATGAGCAGTTCTTC. The encoded protein is CASSFDRGSLSYEQFF. This chain uses TRBV5-6 with TRBJ2-1; 9 positions match TRBD1. The J segment lost 8 bases and the V segment lost 2 bases, leaving 11 bases of the junction unmatched. This CDR3 is built from 16 residues. Germline V CDR1 and CDR2: SGHDT, YYEEEE.